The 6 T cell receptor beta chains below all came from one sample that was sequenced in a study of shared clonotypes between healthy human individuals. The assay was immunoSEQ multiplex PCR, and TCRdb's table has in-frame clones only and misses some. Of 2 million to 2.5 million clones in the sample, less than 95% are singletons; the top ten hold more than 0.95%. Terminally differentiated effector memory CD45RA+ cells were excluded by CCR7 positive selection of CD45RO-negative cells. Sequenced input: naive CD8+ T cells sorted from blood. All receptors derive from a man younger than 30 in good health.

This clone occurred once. The CDR3 coding sequence is TGTGCCAGCAATTCCGGGACACTGAACACCGGGGAGCTGTTTTTT. It encodes CASNSGTLNTGELFF. The chain is built from TRBV27 and TRBJ2-2; D perhaps matches TRBD1 (6 bases). Trimming took 7 bases from V and 1 from J, leaving 13 bases between them. This CDR3 has 15 residues. Looked up from germline, CDR1 is MNHEY and CDR2 is SMNVEV (reference sequence).

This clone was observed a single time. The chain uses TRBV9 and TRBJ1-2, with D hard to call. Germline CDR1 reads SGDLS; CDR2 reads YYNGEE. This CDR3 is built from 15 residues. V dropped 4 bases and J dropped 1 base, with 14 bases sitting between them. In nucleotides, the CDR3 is TGTGCCAGCAGCCCACGTTTAGACGTTAACTATGGCTACACCTTC. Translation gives CASSPRLDVNYGYTF.

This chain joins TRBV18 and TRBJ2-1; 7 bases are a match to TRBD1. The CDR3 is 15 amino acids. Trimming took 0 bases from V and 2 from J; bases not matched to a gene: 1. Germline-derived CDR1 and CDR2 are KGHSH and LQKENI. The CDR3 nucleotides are TGTGCCAGCTCACCACCAGGGGGCACCTACAATGAGCAGTTCTTC. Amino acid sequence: CASSPPGGTYNEQFF.

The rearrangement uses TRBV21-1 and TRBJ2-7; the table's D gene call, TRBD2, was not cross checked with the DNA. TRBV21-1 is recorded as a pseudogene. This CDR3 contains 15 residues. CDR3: CASSGGLAGPYEQYF. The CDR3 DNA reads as TGTGCCAGCAGTGGGGGACTAGCGGGTCCCTACGAGCAGTACTTC.

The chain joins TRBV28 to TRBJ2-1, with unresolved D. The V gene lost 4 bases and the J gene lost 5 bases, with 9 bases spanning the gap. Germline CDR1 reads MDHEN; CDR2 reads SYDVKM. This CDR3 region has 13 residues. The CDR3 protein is CASSSVSDNEQFF. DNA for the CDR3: TGTGCCAGCAGTTCCGTGTCCGACAATGAGCAGTTCTTC.

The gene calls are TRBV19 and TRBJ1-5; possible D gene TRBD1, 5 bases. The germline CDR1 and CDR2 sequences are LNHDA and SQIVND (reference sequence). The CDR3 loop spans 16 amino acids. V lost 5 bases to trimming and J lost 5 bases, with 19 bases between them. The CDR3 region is CASSLGHGRVDQPQHF. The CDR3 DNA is TGTGCCAGTAGTCTTGGGCATGGCAGGGTTGATCAGCCCCAGCATTTT.